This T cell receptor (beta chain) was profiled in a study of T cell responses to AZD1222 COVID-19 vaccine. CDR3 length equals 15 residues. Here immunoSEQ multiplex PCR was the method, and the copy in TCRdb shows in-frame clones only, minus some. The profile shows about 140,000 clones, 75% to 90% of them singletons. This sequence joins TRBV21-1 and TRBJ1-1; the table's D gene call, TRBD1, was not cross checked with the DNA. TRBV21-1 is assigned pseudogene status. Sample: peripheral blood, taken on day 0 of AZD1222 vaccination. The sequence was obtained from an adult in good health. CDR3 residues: CASGHRDTGNTEAFF. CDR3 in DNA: TGTGCCAGCGGCCACCGGGACACTGGAAACACTGAAGCTTTCTTT.